This passage covers 29 T cell receptor beta chains from one sample sequenced in a study of T cell responses to AZD1222 COVID-19 vaccine. TCRdb keeps only in-frame clones here, not all; method: immunoSEQ multiplex PCR. Altogether 65,000 to 70,000 clones are present, roughly 90% being singletons, with the ten largest covering about 8.2%. The input for sequencing was peripheral blood, taken on day 0 of AZD1222 vaccination. The receptors were sampled from an adult in good health.

Worth noting for this clone: Different DNA sequences within this sample yield the same CDR3. The J gene is TRBJ2-1, the V gene TRBV6-4; 11 bases are a match to TRBD2. V shed 2 bases and J 4 bases; nucleotides not matched to a gene: 1. The germline gives CDR1 MRHNA, CDR2 SNTAGT. This CDR3 has 15 amino acids. CDR3 bases: TGTGCCAGCAGTGACACTAGCGGGAGTTACAATGAGCAGTTCTTC. It encodes CASSDTSGSYNEQFF.

This chain links TRBV5-4 with TRBJ1-2, with D tentatively TRBD1 (5 bases). The CDR3 length is 16 residues. Trimming cost V 0 bases and J 8 bases, with 20 bases left between them. Per germline, CDR1 SGHNT and CDR2 YYREEE (reference sequence). Written as DNA, the CDR3 is TGTGCCAGCAGCTTGGAGCCCAGGGCCTTCCTAGGGGGCTACACCTTC. This translates into CASSLEPRAFLGGYTF.

The chain couples TRBV7-3 to TRBJ2-3; 9 nucleotides align to TRBD2. The germline gives CDR1 SGHTA, CDR2 FQGTGA. V shed 5 bases, J shed 2 bases, and the junction held 2 bases outside the gene matches. The CDR3 covers 14 residues. CDR3 nucleotides: TGTGCCAGCAGCCGGACTAGCGCCACAGATACGCAGTATTTT. This encodes CASSRTSATDTQYF.

J is TRBJ2-1 and V is TRBV3-1 (or the pseudogene TRBV3-2), with 9 positions matching TRBD1. This CDR3 has 15 amino acids. Germline lookup yields CDR1 LGHDT and CDR2 YNNKEL (reference sequence). The V segment lost 1 base and the J segment 4 bases; nucleotides outside the gene matches: 2. Here the CDR3 DNA reads TGTGCCAGCAGCCAAGGGGGACAGGGTTACAATGAGCAGTTCTTC. It encodes CASSQGGQGYNEQFF.

The chain employs TRBV19 and TRBJ2-1, with D hard to call. The CDR3 covers 11 residues. Between the trimmed V and J ends, which lost 6 bases and 3 bases, there was a span of 3 bases. Germline V lookup: CDR1 LNHDA, CDR2 SQIVND (reference sequence). CDR3 DNA sequence: TGTGCCAGTAGGAACTACAATGAGCAGTTCTTC. The encoded protein is CASRNYNEQFF.

The gene calls are TRBV24-1 and TRBJ1-2, with D unresolved. Germline assignment: CDR1 KGHDR and CDR2 SFDVKD. The CDR3 contains 12 residues. Trimming took 1 base from V and 4 from J, leaving 3 bases between them. The CDR3 coding sequence is TGTGCCACCAGTGATTTCAGCTATGGCTACACCTTC. Protein sequence: CATSDFSYGYTF.

The chain uses TRBV19 and TRBJ1-5; D is undetermined. V lost 6 bases to trimming and J lost 2 bases, with 11 bases between them. Germline CDR1 and CDR2: LNHDA and SQIVND (reference sequence). The CDR3 loop spans 14 amino acids. CDR3 residues: CASRGYGGNQPQHF. The CDR3 DNA reads as TGTGCCAGTAGGGGTTATGGTGGCAATCAGCCCCAGCATTTT.

The J gene is TRBJ1-5, the V gene TRBV2; a weak D match, TRBD1 (6 bases). The germline V gene has CDR1 SNHLY and CDR2 FYNNEI. V lost 3 bases and J lost 0, with 12 bases in between. The CDR3 extends over 16 amino acids. CDR3 protein: CASSDPAGASNQPQHF. The CDR3 bases are TGTGCCAGCAGTGATCCGGCAGGGGCTAGCAATCAGCCCCAGCATTTT.

CDR3 sequence reads: CASTPIQGAENTEAFF. The CDR3 region has the DNA TGCGCCAGCACCCCGATACAGGGGGCAGAGAACACTGAAGCTTTCTTT. V is TRBV10-2 and J is TRBJ1-1; TRBD1 aligns across 9 bases. In germline, CDR1 is WSHSY, CDR2 SAAADI. V was pared by 7 bases and J by 1 base, with 10 bases of the junction left unmatched. This CDR3 comprises 16 residues.

The chain links TRBV10-3 to TRBJ1-1; 11 nucleotides align to TRBD1. The germline V gene has CDR1 ENHRY and CDR2 SYGVKD. Trimming cost V 6 bases and J 4 bases; bases outside gene matches: 10. This CDR3 has 16 residues. This chain's CDR3 is CAISPSRDRGSTEAFF. For the CDR3, the DNA is TGTGCCATCAGCCCGTCCCGGGACAGGGGGAGCACTGAAGCTTTCTTT.

This chain connects TRBV27 to TRBJ2-1; D may be TRBD2 (6 bases). CDR1 is MNHEY and CDR2 is SMNVEV in the germline V gene (reference sequence). The CDR3 is 15 amino acids. The V and J ends lost 6 bases and 1 base respectively, with 13 bases between them. In DNA form, the CDR3 reads TGTGCCAGCAGCCCGGGGGAGGCATCCTACAATGAGCAGTTCTTC. Its translation: CASSPGEASYNEQFF.

This rearrangement joins TRBV24-1 to TRBJ2-1; 13 bases map to TRBD2. V lost 3 bases and J lost 6; bases outside the gene matches: 4. This CDR3 is built from 16 residues. Germline lookup yields CDR1 KGHDR and CDR2 SFDVKD. Written as DNA, the CDR3 is TGTGCCACCAGTGATGGGACTAGCGGGATGGTCAATGAGCAGTTCTTC. Translation gives CATSDGTSGMVNEQFF.

This chain joins TRBV28 and TRBJ2-7; no reliable D call. Trimming stripped 7 bases from V and 2 bases from J, with 18 bases between. The CDR3 is 15 amino acids. The germline CDR1 and CDR2 sequences are MDHEN and SYDVKM. The CDR3 is CASTIKSGTPYEQYF. The CDR3 bases are TGTGCCAGCACCATCAAATCCGGCACGCCCTACGAGCAGTACTTC.

This chain joins TRBV19 and TRBJ2-2; D is unclear. The ends were cut back, 9 bases at V and 1 base at J, with 18 bases in the middle. Germline lookup yields CDR1 LNHDA and CDR2 SQIVND (reference sequence). This CDR3 region has 16 residues. This CDR3 is CASNDKARWNTGELFF. The CDR3 nucleotides read TGTGCCAGCAATGACAAGGCACGCTGGAACACCGGGGAGCTGTTTTTT.

The chain carries TRBV19 and TRBJ1-5, with 7 positions matching TRBD1. Germline V CDR1 and CDR2: LNHDA, SQIVND (reference sequence). This CDR3 is built from 15 residues. V was pared by 6 bases and J by 2 bases, with 7 bases of the junction left unmatched. CDR3 nucleotide sequence: TGTGCCAGTAGGGAAGACAGGGCTCGCAATCAGCCCCAGCATTTT. Translated: CASREDRARNQPQHF.

The J gene is TRBJ2-7, the V gene TRBV6-5; 8 nucleotides match TRBD1. The CDR3 totals 12 residues. The V gene's germline CDR1 is MNHEY and CDR2 SVGAGI. Trimming removed 6 bases from V and 5 bases from J; junction bases left unmatched: 3. The CDR3 reads CASSRTGNEQYF. As DNA, the CDR3 is TGTGCCAGCAGCCGGACAGGGAACGAGCAGTACTTC.

Regarding this clone: At one end, the junction sequence differs from germline, possibly due to a read error. This chain connects TRBV19 to TRBJ2-7; the D gene could be TRBD1 or TRBD2 (5 bases each). The CDR3 is 14 residues long. The V gene's germline CDR1 is LNHDA and CDR2 SQIVND (reference sequence). The CDR3 reads CASSIKPRGNDQYF. The CDR3 coding sequence is TGTGCCAGTAGTATAAAGCCCCGGGGCAACGATCAGTACTTC.

The rearrangement joins TRBV30 to TRBJ1-3, with D perhaps matching TRBD1 (5 bases). This CDR3 is 14 amino acids long. V shed 3 bases and J shed 3 bases, with 12 bases lying between them. CDR1 GTSNPN and CDR2 SVGIG come from the germline V gene (reference sequence). Here the CDR3 DNA reads TGTGCCTGGAGAAAGGGGATTGGTGGAAACACCATATATTTT. Encoded protein: CAWRKGIGGNTIYF.

The J gene is TRBJ1-3, the V gene TRBV7-8, with 9 bases aligning to TRBD1. Germline-derived CDR1 and CDR2 are SGHVS and FQNEAQ. Trimming removed 4 bases from V and 3 bases from J; junction bases left unmatched: 7. This CDR3 is built from 16 residues. Here the CDR3 reads CASSSGTGLFGNTIYF. The CDR3 coding sequence is TGTGCCAGCAGCTCCGGGACAGGGCTCTTTGGAAACACCATATATTTT.

This clone was seen just once. The chain carries TRBV4-3 and TRBJ2-2; TRBD2 matches at 8 bases. Per the germline V gene, CDR1 is LGHNA and CDR2 is YSLEER. This CDR3 is 15 amino acids long. V shed 1 base, J shed 7 bases, and the junction held 5 bases outside the gene matches. CDR3 nucleotide sequence: TGCGCCAGCAGCCAAGGAGCGGGAGCCGACGGGGAGCTGTTTTTT. Translated, it gives CASSQGAGADGELFF.

The chain joins TRBV19 to TRBJ2-7; 13 bases map to TRBD2. The CDR3 is made up of 15 amino acids. Germline-derived CDR1 and CDR2 are LNHDA and SQIVND (reference sequence). Trimming at V came to 5 bases and at J to 7 bases, leaving 8 bases not matched to a gene. CDR3 DNA sequence: TGTGCCAGTAGTGACGGACTAGCGGGAGTGAGGGAGCAGTACTTC. It encodes CASSDGLAGVREQYF.

This clone was seen only once. This chain joins TRBV6-5 and TRBJ2-7; D is perhaps TRBD2 (5 bases). Germline CDR1 and CDR2: MNHEY and SVGAGI. CDR3 length equals 12 residues. Between the trimmed V and J ends, which lost 7 bases and 5 bases, there was a span of 12 bases. CDR3 DNA sequence: TGTGCCAGCATGGAGGCGCCCAACGAGCAGTACTTC. It encodes CASMEAPNEQYF.

The chain recombines TRBV6-6 with TRBJ1-5; D uncertain. V lost 5 bases to trimming and J lost 2 bases, with 13 bases between them. The CDR3 loop spans 15 amino acids. The V gene's germline CDR1 is MNHNY and CDR2 SVGAGI (reference sequence). The chain's CDR3 is CASSASGFGNQPQHF. CDR3 DNA sequence: TGTGCCAGCAGTGCCTCGGGGTTTGGCAATCAGCCCCAGCATTTT.

The chain employs TRBV7-2 and TRBJ1-4; 8 nucleotides line up with TRBD1. V dropped 3 bases and J dropped 7; count of bases not matched to a gene: 10. The CDR3 is made up of 16 amino acids. Germline V gene sequence: CDR1 SGHTA, CDR2 FQGNSA. CDR3 region: CASSFRRTGRSEKLFF. The CDR3 DNA follows: TGTGCCAGCAGCTTCCGACGGACAGGGAGGTCTGAAAAACTGTTTTTT.

For the CDR3, the DNA is TGTGCCAGCACCCCCGGTGGGTTGGACGAAAAACTGTTTTTT. It is translated as CASTPGGLDEKLFF. The chain combines TRBV7-9 with TRBJ1-4; D is uncertain. The length of the CDR3 is 14 residues. Germline V lookup: CDR1 SEHNR, CDR2 FQNEAQ (reference sequence). The ends were cut back, 7 bases at V and 8 bases at J, with 17 bases in the middle. Variable domain in full (rest from reference TRBV7-9 and TRBJ1-4): DTGVSQNPRHKITKRGQNVTFRCDPISEHNRLYWYRQTLGQGPEFLTYFQNEAQLEKSRLLSDRFSAERPKGSFSTLEIQRTEQGDSAMYLCASTPGGLDEKLFFGSGTQLSVL.

The chain links TRBV18 to TRBJ1-4, with D tentatively TRBD1 (5 bases). The CDR3 length is 16 residues. Trimming cost V 4 bases and J 2 bases, with 14 bases left between them. From germline, CDR1 is KGHSH and CDR2 LQKENI. CDR3 sequence reads: CASSLMGRRTNEKLFF. The CDR3 DNA reads as TGTGCCAGCTCACTTATGGGACGGCGGACTAATGAAAAACTGTTTTTT.

The sample holds one count of this clone. The J gene is TRBJ2-7, the V gene TRBV6-5; D unresolved. Germline V CDR1 and CDR2: MNHEY, SVGAGI. The germline V and J ends were trimmed by 2 bases and 5 bases, with 10 bases remaining between them. CDR3 length: 13 residues. CDR3 sequence: CASSYGGINEQYF. In DNA, the CDR3 is TGTGCCAGCAGTTACGGTGGGATCAACGAGCAGTACTTC.

This clone was observed a single time. The chain couples TRBV2 to TRBJ1-3; D remains unclear. The V gene's germline CDR1 is SNHLY and CDR2 FYNNEI. The CDR3 has 12 residues. Trimming shortened V by 6 bases and J by 6 bases, and 9 bases separated the two germline ends. The CDR3 region has the DNA TGTGCCAGCAGCCTGGTTTTAAACACCATATATTTT. Amino acid sequence: CASSLVLNTIYF.

This chain joins TRBV10-3 and TRBJ1-1, with D tentatively TRBD1 (6 bases). The V end lost 6 bases, the J end lost 6 bases, and 11 bases lay between the germline ends. The CDR3 length is 12 residues. Germline CDR1 reads ENHRY; CDR2 reads SYGVKD. Here the CDR3 reads CAIRDSAAEAFF. The CDR3 DNA reads TGTGCCATCAGGGACAGCGCCGCTGAAGCTTTCTTT.